This T cell receptor beta chain was documented in a study of neoadjuvant anti-PD-1 for oral cavity cancer. Regarding the study as a whole: After neoadjuvant nivolumab, PBMC T cell clonality was significantly higher in non-responders than responders.

Repertoires were generated with immunoSEQ multiplex PCR, while TCRdb's copy carries only in-frame clones and drops some. The sample contains 60,000 to 80,000 clones, approximately 80% of which appear only once. About this clone: Its antigen is not known.

The CDR3 consists of 15 residues. Trimming took 2 bases from V and 3 from J, leaving 12 bases between them. Germline V gives CDR1 MNHNS, CDR2 SASEGT. Material: PBMCs, obtained before nivolumab (anti-PD-1) treatment. The genes are TRBV6-1 and TRBJ2-3; no clear D gene. The TCR comes from a person between 35 and 79 years old with oral cavity squamous cell carcinoma. CDR3 region: CASSEYNKGTDTQYF. CDR3 coding DNA: TGTGCCAGCAGTGAATATAATAAAGGGACAGATACGCAGTATTTT.